Detailed here is one T cell receptor (beta chain). The antigen is not known. Primers for the PCR totalled 60 Vbeta and 13 Jbeta. Libraries were prepared by immunoSEQ multiplex PCR; TCRdb keeps only in-frame clonotypes and omits some of them. The table has 70,000 or so clones, 55% to 80% seen once. This sample was included in a study of cytomegalovirus exposure and HLA in healthy donors. Though probably carrying unrecorded immune exposures, donors were nominally healthy at sampling. Whole-study results and caveats: Most CMV-associated TCR beta chains were later found to appear HLA-restricted.

Germline V CDR1 and CDR2: SNHLY, FYNNEI. V dropped 11 bases and J dropped 1 base, with 8 bases sitting between them. This CDR3 is built from 11 residues. The specimen was PBMCs. The gene calls are TRBV2 and TRBJ1-1; D unclear. This TCR was recovered from a woman aged 45-65 years in good health and CMV-seronegative. The CDR3 sequence: CASGRNTEAFF. CDR3 nucleotides: TGTGCCTCCGGGAGGAACACTGAAGCTTTCTTT.